Detailed here is one TCR beta chain. The antigen remains unidentified. The PCR made use of 60 Vbeta and 13 Jbeta primers. Generated by immunoSEQ multiplex PCR, the TCRdb table keeps only in-frame clones and is missing some. The data show roughly 150,000 clones, 75% to 90% seen once. CDR3 length: 16 amino acids. V lost 0 bases, J lost 2 bases, and 4 bases stayed unmatched. Germline lookup yields CDR1 SGHRS and CDR2 YFSETQ. The data were obtained in a study of cytomegalovirus exposure and HLA in healthy donors. Whole-study results and caveats: Presence/absence analysis assumed near-uniform sequencing depth across donors.

The chain combines TRBV5-1 with TRBJ2-7; 11 nucleotides line up with TRBD2. Sequencing input: PBMCs. The source is a girl aged 2 to 9 in good health and CMV-seropositive. CDR3 coding DNA: TGCGCCAGCAGCTTGGTCACTAGCGGGAGACCCTACGAGCAGTACTTC. Amino acids: CASSLVTSGRPYEQYF.